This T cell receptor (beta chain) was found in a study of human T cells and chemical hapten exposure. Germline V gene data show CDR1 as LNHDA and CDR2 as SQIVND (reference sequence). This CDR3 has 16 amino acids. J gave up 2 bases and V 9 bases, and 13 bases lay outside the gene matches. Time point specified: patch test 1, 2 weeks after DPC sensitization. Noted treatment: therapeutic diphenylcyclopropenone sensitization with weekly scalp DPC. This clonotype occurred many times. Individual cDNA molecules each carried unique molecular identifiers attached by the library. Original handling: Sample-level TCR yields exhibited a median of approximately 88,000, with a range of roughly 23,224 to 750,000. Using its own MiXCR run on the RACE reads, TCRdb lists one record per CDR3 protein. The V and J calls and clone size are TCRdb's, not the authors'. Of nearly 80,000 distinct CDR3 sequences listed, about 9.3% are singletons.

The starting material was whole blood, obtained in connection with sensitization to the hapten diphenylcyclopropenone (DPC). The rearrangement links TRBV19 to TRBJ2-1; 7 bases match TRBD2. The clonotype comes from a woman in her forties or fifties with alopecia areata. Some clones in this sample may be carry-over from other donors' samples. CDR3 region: CASARLAYAPYNEQFF. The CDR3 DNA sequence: TGTGCCAGCGCCAGACTAGCCTATGCGCCCTACAATGAGCAGTTCTTC.